The clone carrying this TCR beta chain was counted only a few times. This CDR3 region has 14 residues. V lost 1 base and J lost 12; bases outside the gene matches: 9. Per germline, CDR1 SGHVS and CDR2 FQNEAQ. Source study methods: Quantification of nucleated cells was approximated via reference gene primer amplification. Clones were sequenced by immunoSEQ multiplex PCR, and TCRdb holds only the in-frame ones, with some missing. The DNA gave D and trimming, while V, J and clone size come from that table. The sample includes around 260,000 clones, about 86% of them seen just once. This record belongs to a study of blood T cell repertoires in COVID-19. Across the study: PBMCs, B-cell-depleted T cells, or T cells were the source of the cDNA or gDNA that made up the material.

Participants were placed into cohorts based on the clinical history they reported. The clonotype was recovered from a man aged 25 to 40 with acute COVID-19. The chain uses TRBV7-8 and TRBJ2-1, with TRBD1 matching over 7 bases. The sequenced sample was PBMCs or T cells enriched from blood (not recorded which). Here the CDR3 reads CASSLVGRQGWQFF. The CDR3 bases are TGTGCCAGCAGCTTAGTGGGGAGACAGGGATGGCAGTTCTTC.